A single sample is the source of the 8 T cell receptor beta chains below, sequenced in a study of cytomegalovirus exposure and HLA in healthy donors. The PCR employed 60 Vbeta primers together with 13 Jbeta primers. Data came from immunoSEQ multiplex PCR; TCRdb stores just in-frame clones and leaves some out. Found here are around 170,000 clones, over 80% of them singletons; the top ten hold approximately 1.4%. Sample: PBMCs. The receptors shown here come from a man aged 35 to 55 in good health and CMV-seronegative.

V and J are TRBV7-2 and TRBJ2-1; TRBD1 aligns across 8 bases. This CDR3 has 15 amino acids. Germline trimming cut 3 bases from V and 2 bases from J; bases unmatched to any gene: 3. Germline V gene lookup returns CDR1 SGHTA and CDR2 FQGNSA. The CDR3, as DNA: TGTGCCAGCAGCTTTGGGACAGGCCCCTACAATGAGCAGTTCTTC. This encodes CASSFGTGPYNEQFF.

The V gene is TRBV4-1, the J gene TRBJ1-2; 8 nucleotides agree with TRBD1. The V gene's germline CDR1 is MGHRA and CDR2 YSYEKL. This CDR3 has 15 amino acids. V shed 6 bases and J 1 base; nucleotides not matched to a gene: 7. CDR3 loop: CASRRQGISNYGYTF. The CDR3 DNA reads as TGCGCCAGCAGACGACAGGGGATAAGTAACTATGGCTACACCTTC.

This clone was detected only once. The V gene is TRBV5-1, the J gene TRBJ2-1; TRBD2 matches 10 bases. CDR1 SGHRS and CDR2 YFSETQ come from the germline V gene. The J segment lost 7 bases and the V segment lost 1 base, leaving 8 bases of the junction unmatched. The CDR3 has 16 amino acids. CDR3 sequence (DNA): TGCGCCAGCAGCTTGACTAGCGGGGCCTTCGGGAATGAGCAGTTCTTC. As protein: CASSLTSGAFGNEQFF.

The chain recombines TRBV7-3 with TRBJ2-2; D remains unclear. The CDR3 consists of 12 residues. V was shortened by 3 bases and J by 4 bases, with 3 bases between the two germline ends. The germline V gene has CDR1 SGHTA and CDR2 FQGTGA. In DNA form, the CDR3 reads TGTGCCAGCAGCTTCATCACCGGGGAGCTGTTTTTT. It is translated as CASSFITGELFF.

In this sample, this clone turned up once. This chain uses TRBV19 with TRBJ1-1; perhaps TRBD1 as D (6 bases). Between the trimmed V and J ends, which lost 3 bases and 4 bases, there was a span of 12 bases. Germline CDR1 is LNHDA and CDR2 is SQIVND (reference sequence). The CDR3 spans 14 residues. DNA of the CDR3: TGTGCCAGTAGTATTCGAGGGGGGGGCACTGAAGCTTTCTTT. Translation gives CASSIRGGGTEAFF. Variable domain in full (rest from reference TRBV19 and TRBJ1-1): DGGITQSPKYLFRKEGQNVTLSCEQNLNHDAMYWYRQDPGQGLRLIYYSQIVNDFQKGDIAEGYSVSREKKESFPLTVTSAQKNPTAFYLCASSIRGGGTEAFFGQGTRLTVV.

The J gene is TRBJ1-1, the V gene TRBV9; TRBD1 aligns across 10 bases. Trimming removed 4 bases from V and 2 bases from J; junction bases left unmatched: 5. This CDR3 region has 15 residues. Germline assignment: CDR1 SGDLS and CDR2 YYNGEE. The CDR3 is CASSFRQGANTEAFF. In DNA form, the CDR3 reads TGTGCCAGCAGCTTTAGACAGGGGGCTAACACTGAAGCTTTCTTT.

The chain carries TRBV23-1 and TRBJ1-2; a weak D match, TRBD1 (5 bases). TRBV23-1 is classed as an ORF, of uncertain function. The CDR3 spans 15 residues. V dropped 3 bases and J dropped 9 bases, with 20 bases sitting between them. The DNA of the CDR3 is TGCGCCAGCAGTCAGACGGCGGCCAGGGCTAGAAGCTACACCTTC. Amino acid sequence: CASSQTAARARSYTF.

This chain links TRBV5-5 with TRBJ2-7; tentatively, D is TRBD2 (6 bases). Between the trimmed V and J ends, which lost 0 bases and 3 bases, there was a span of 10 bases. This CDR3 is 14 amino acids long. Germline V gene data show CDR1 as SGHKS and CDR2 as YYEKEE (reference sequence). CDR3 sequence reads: CASSLVGTDYEQYF. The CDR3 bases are TGTGCCAGCAGCTTGGTCGGGACTGACTACGAGCAGTACTTC.